By its share, the clone carrying this T cell receptor (beta chain) is medium-sized. Antigen unknown. Noted time point: sample taken at primary tumor resection. Samples came from some 73 TRACERx patients with untreated early-stage lung cancer. Without sorting, whole RNA was sequenced from tumor, nontumor lung or frozen PBMC. Germline V gene data show CDR1 as SGHTA and CDR2 as FQGTGA. This CDR3 has 15 amino acids. Trimming took off 1 base at V and 0 bases at J, with 8 bases between the two ends. The data derive from a study of spatial heterogeneity in lung cancer. Study results and caveats: Tumoral mutation counts were tracked by counts of expanded intratumoral alpha and beta TCRs.

Unique molecular identifiers, one per molecule, were present on every TCR cDNA molecule. TCRdb ran MiXCR on the 5' RACE reads and lists one entry per CDR3 protein. The sample lists roughly 5,000 distinct CDR3 sequences; 25% to 40% were seen once. This TCR was recovered from a male donor with early-stage non-small cell lung cancer. Sample: lung tumor tissue, taken at surgery. The rearrangement links TRBV7-3 to TRBJ2-3; weak D call: TRBD2 (5 bases). CDR3 sequence reads: CASSLRGGSTDTQYF. In nucleotides, the CDR3 is TGTGCCAGCAGCTTAAGAGGCGGGAGCACAGATACGCAGTATTTT.